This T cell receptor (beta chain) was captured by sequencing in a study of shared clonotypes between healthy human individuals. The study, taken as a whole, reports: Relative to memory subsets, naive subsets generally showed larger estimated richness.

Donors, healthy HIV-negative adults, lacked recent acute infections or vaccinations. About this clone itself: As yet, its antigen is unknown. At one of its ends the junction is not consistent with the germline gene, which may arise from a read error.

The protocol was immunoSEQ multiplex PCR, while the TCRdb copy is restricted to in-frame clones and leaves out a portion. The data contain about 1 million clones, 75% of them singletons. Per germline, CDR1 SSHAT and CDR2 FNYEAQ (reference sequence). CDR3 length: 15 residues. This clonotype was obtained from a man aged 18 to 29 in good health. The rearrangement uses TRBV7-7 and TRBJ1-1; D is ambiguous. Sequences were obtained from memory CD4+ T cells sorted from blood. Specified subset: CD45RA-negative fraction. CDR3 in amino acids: CASSLAAEPNTEAFF. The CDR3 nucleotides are TGTGCTAGCAGCTTAGCGGCAGAGCCGAACACTGAAGCTTTCTTT.